These T cell receptor beta chains were read from a single sample in a study of identical twins. In TCRdb, the 5' RACE reads were re-called with MiXCR into one record per CDR3 protein. The table shows approximately 220,000 distinct CDR3 sequences, with roughly a tenth occurring only once. The sample consisted of memory (CD45RO+) T cells sorted from blood. These receptor sequences come from a woman under 30 in good health. Both conserved end residues are trimmed from each CDR3. Fields, in order: J gene, V gene, CDR3 protein.

TRBJ2-3 | TRBV20-1 | SASDGQGSGTDTQY
TRBJ2-6 | TRBV6-5 | ASSYEGSGANVLT
TRBJ1-3 | TRBV7-2 | ASSLRGRATPFSGNTIY
TRBJ1-1 | TRBV10-2 | ASRGTNAEAF
TRBJ2-1 | TRBV3-1 | ASSQTSASLNEQF
TRBJ2-1 | TRBV10-1 | ASSEYALRSYNEQF
TRBJ2-1 | TRBV19 | ASTSTWLADNEQF
TRBJ2-2 | TRBV5-1 | ASSLAGAVNTGELF
TRBJ2-3 | TRBV5-1 | ASSSQGVSTDTQY
TRBJ1-1 | TRBV29-1 | SVEREGNEAF
TRBJ1-1 | TRBV27 | ASSSGQGLRGEAF
TRBJ2-1 | TRBV20-1 | SANALAGGDNEQF
TRBJ2-7 | TRBV20-1 | SAIPGGGGRLAVPRREQY
TRBJ2-7 | TRBV3-1 | ASSRQGLANEQY
TRBJ2-7 | TRBV6-5 | ASSWGTEGEQY
TRBJ2-1 | TRBV7-9 | ASGRVGNFNEQF
TRBJ1-2 | TRBV3-1 | ASSRGRQNYGYT
TRBJ2-5 | TRBV7-2 | ASSLPGGLETQY
TRBJ2-5 | TRBV4-3 | ASSQEPHTKETQY
TRBJ2-1 | TRBV6-1 | ASRDSGGNEQF